What follows is one T cell receptor (beta chain) and its context. Antigen specificity is unknown. The PCR had 60 Vbeta and 13 Jbeta primers. Profiling relied on immunoSEQ multiplex PCR, and the TCRdb table lists in-frame clones only, not all of them. This sample carries roughly 130,000 clones, 80% of them seen once, and the ten largest clones take 1%. These data originate in a study of cytomegalovirus exposure and HLA in healthy donors. General study findings and limits: Cytomegalovirus association was listed for roughly 160 TCR beta chains.

This CDR3 comprises 14 residues. The germline gives CDR1 MNHNS, CDR2 SASEGT. The ends were cut back, 1 base at V and 5 bases at J, with 11 bases in the middle. Specimen: PBMCs. V and J are TRBV6-1 and TRBJ2-5, with D possibly matching TRBD2 (7 bases). The clonotype originates from a man in his forties in good health and CMV-seronegative. The CDR3, as DNA: TGTGCCAGCAGTGAAGGGGGGGGCTGGGAGACCCAGTACTTC. It translates to CASSEGGGWETQYF.